A single sample gave rise to the 6 T cell receptor beta chains below, sequenced in a study of blood T cell repertoires in COVID-19. Sequenced by immunoSEQ multiplex PCR; TCRdb stores in-frame clones only, minus some. The top ten clones hold roughly 8.1% of a sample with under 150,000 clones, 70% to 90% of them seen once. Sequenced: peripheral blood. The receptor source for this set is an older woman who had recovered from COVID-19.

The J gene is TRBJ2-7, the V gene TRBV28; 8 positions agree with TRBD2. CDR1 MDHEN and CDR2 SYDVKM come from the germline V gene. This CDR3 is built from 15 residues. The V segment lost 5 bases and the J segment 3 bases; nucleotides outside the gene matches: 9. CDR3 nucleotides: TGTGCCAGCAGTCGTCCGGGACTAGGAGGCTACGAGCAGTACTTC. Its translation is CASSRPGLGGYEQYF.

The chain has TRBV14 and TRBJ2-1; 11 positions agree with TRBD2. The CDR3 is 14 residues long. V trimming: 7 bases; J trimming: 9 bases; junction bases outside the gene matches: 8. Germline-derived CDR1 and CDR2 are SGHDN and FVKESK. The CDR3 nucleotides read TGTGCCAGCAAACTAGCGGGGGCCAGGGGTGAGCAGTTCTTC. Its translation is CASKLAGARGEQFF.

The rearrangement links TRBV30 to TRBJ1-2, with 10 bases that match TRBD1. Looked up from germline, CDR1 is GTSNPN and CDR2 is SVGIG (reference sequence). The CDR3 consists of 14 residues. V shed 3 bases, J shed 4 bases, and the junction held 5 bases outside the gene matches. CDR3 DNA sequence: TGTGCCTGGAGCCCGGGACAGGGGTCCTATGGCTACACCTTC. Translation gives CAWSPGQGSYGYTF.

The genes are TRBV28 and TRBJ2-1, with 7 bases identical to TRBD2. Germline V lookup: CDR1 MDHEN, CDR2 SYDVKM. The ends lost 0 bases at V and 4 bases at J; junction bases unmatched: 6. The CDR3 extends over 16 amino acids. CDR3 in amino acids: CASSLWGGAGYNEQFF. The CDR3 bases are TGTGCCAGCAGTTTATGGGGGGGAGCGGGGTACAATGAGCAGTTCTTC.

The V and J genes are TRBV24-1 and TRBJ2-7; 10 positions match TRBD1. The CDR3 totals 15 residues. The V gene end was trimmed by 2 bases and the J gene end by 5 bases; junction bases not matched to a gene: 5. The germline V gene encodes CDR1 KGHDR and CDR2 SFDVKD. The CDR3 region is CATSDSGTGDNEQYF. CDR3 bases: TGTGCCACCAGTGATTCCGGGACAGGGGACAACGAGCAGTACTTC.

The rearrangement uses TRBV11-2 and TRBJ1-2; 9 nucleotides match TRBD1. The CDR3 sequence is 13 residues long. CDR1 SGHAT and CDR2 FQNNGV come from the germline V gene. J lost 8 bases, V lost 5 bases, and 6 bases had no gene match. CDR3 region: CASSIQGARGYTF. The CDR3 coding sequence is TGTGCCAGCAGCATACAGGGGGCTCGGGGCTACACCTTC.